A single sample is the source of the 18 T cell receptor beta chains below, sequenced in a study of identical twins. MiXCR, applied by TCRdb to the 5' RACE reads, yields one record per CDR3 protein. The data show 200,000 to 300,000 distinct CDR3 sequences, with approximately 7% seen just once and 3% to 4.5% held by the top ten. The data were also submitted as part of a second study, on yellow fever vaccine responses in identical twins.

Sequences were obtained from memory (CD45RO+) T cells sorted from blood. These receptors originate from a woman under 30 in good health.

Many counts were recorded for this clonotype. V usage is TRBV20-1 and J usage is TRBJ2-7; 8 nucleotides match TRBD1. J lost 4 bases, V lost 0 bases, and 8 bases had no gene match. CDR3 length equals 15 residues. CDR1 is DFQATT and CDR2 is SNEGSKA in the germline V gene (reference sequence). The CDR3 sequence is CSARDQAGGIYEQYF. CDR3 coding DNA: TGCAGTGCTAGAGATCAGGCAGGGGGCATTTACGAGCAGTACTTC.

This clonotype was seen at least ten times. The rearrangement joins TRBV4-2 to TRBJ2-1, with D perhaps matching TRBD1 or TRBD2 (5 bases each). Germline V gene lookup returns CDR1 LGHNA and CDR2 YNFKEQ. Deletions cut 0 bases from V and 12 bases from J, with 9 bases between. CDR3 length: 12 residues. Written as DNA, the CDR3 is TGTGCCAGCAGCCAAGAAGGGACGCGGCAGTTCTTC. Translating it yields CASSQEGTRQFF.

This clonotype has just a few counts. The chain employs TRBV9 and TRBJ2-2; 14 bases fit TRBD2. The germline V gene has CDR1 SGDLS and CDR2 YYNGEE. The ends lost 0 bases at V and 6 bases at J; junction bases unmatched: 7. CDR3 length equals 18 residues. The CDR3 spells CASSVGGTSGRGAGELFF. The CDR3 DNA is TGTGCCAGCAGCGTAGGTGGGACTAGCGGGAGAGGGGCCGGGGAGCTGTTTTTT.

This clonotype was seen more than once but under ten times. The V call is TRBV12-3 or TRBV12-4, the J call TRBJ2-5; TRBD1 agrees at 10 bases. The CDR3 is 14 amino acids. V trimming: 4 bases; J trimming: 4 bases; junction bases outside the gene matches: 3. For the CDR3, the DNA is TGTGCCAGCAGTTGGGACAGGGGAAGAGAGACCCAGTACTTC. Translation gives CASSWDRGRETQYF.

This clonotype was detected many times. This chain connects TRBV28 to TRBJ1-1; TRBD1 matches at 8 bases. The CDR3 spans 15 residues. J lost 1 base, V lost 8 bases, and 9 bases had no gene match. Germline lookup yields CDR1 MDHEN and CDR2 SYDVKM. CDR3 DNA: TGTGCCAGCGGAGAGGGGACAGGCCGGAACACTGAAGCTTTCTTT. It encodes CASGEGTGRNTEAFF.

The chain combines TRBV5-6 with TRBJ2-7, with TRBD2 matching 9 bases. The ends lost 1 base at V and 6 bases at J; junction bases unmatched: 11. Germline lookup yields CDR1 SGHDT and CDR2 YYEEEE. The CDR3 is made up of 16 amino acids. This chain's CDR3 is CASSLWGSGSVGEQYF. CDR3 coding DNA: TGTGCCAGCAGCTTGTGGGGTAGCGGGAGCGTCGGCGAGCAGTACTTC.

The chain recombines TRBV5-1 with TRBJ2-7; maybe TRBD2 (6 bases). Per the germline V gene, CDR1 is SGHRS and CDR2 is YFSETQ. The CDR3 covers 14 residues. The V gene lost 2 bases and the J gene lost 2 bases, with 11 bases spanning the gap. CDR3 DNA sequence: TGCGCCAGCAGCTTAGCGGGCTCAACCTACGAGCAGTACTTC. Its protein is CASSLAGSTYEQYF. The entire variable domain, with the rest obtained from reference TRBV5-1 and TRBJ2-7, is as follows: KAGVTQTPRYLIKTRGQQVTLSCSPISGHRSVSWYQQTPGQGLQFLFEYFSETQRNKGNFPGRFSGRQFSNSRSEMNVSTLELGDSALYLCASSLAGSTYEQYFGPGTRLTVT.

The J gene is TRBJ2-2, the V gene TRBV20-1; D gene unclear. The germline V and J ends were trimmed by 4 bases and 3 bases, with 12 bases remaining between them. CDR1 is DFQATT, CDR2 SNEGSKA, per germline (reference sequence). The CDR3 contains 14 residues. CDR3 coding DNA: TGCAGTGCTAAAGGGTTTGTGGACACCGGGGAGCTGTTTTTT. Translating gives CSAKGFVDTGELFF.

This clonotype was detected a few times. The CDR3 reads CSASSGTNLETQYF. The CDR3 DNA sequence: TGCAGTGCTAGTTCCGGGACTAACCTAGAGACCCAGTACTTC. The chain employs TRBV20-1 and TRBJ2-5; the match to TRBD2 covers 7 bases. The CDR3 length is 14 residues. Germline CDR1 is DFQATT and CDR2 is SNEGSKA (reference sequence). V gave up 3 bases and J gave up 4 bases; unmatched junction bases: 8.

This clonotype showed up just a few times. The rearrangement joins TRBV2 to TRBJ2-7; TRBD1 agrees at 7 bases. Germline trimming cut 6 bases from V and 0 bases from J; bases unmatched to any gene: 8. CDR3 length: 15 amino acids. Germline CDR1 is SNHLY and CDR2 is FYNNEI. CDR3 in amino acids: CASRQQGSYSYEQYF. The CDR3 DNA follows: TGTGCCAGCAGGCAACAGGGGTCCTACTCCTACGAGCAGTACTTC.

This clonotype has only a few counts. The gene calls are TRBV12-3 or TRBV12-4 and TRBJ2-4; tentative D call: TRBD1 (6 bases). The CDR3 contains 16 residues. The V and J ends lost 3 bases and 0 bases respectively, with 12 bases between them. The CDR3 reads CASSFRTELAKNIQYF. DNA of the CDR3: TGTGCCAGCAGTTTTAGGACAGAGCTAGCCAAAAACATTCAGTACTTC.

This clonotype occurred a few times. The chain has TRBV3-1 and TRBJ2-1; D is unclear. The CDR3 loop spans 13 amino acids. The V gene's germline CDR1 is LGHDT and CDR2 YNNKEL (reference sequence). Trimming took 4 bases from V and 6 from J, leaving 10 bases between them. In DNA, the CDR3 is TGTGCCAGCAGCCCTCCCAGAGCCAATGAGCAGTTCTTC. Encoded protein: CASSPPRANEQFF.

J is TRBJ2-3 and V is TRBV5-1; D possibly corresponds to TRBD2 (6 bases). This CDR3 is built from 14 residues. Looked up from germline, CDR1 is SGHRS and CDR2 is YFSETQ. Trimming pared 4 bases from V and 2 bases from J, leaving 11 bases between. The CDR3 coding sequence is TGCGCCAGCAGCACTGGGACTTTCACAGATACGCAGTATTTT. This encodes CASSTGTFTDTQYF.

This clonotype appeared a few times. The chain couples TRBV10-3 to TRBJ1-2, with TRBD1 identical over 8 bases. CDR1 ENHRY and CDR2 SYGVKD come from the germline V gene. V was pared by 7 bases and J by 1 base, with 11 bases of the junction left unmatched. The CDR3 covers 16 residues. CDR3 sequence reads: CAITSGGQENNYGYTF. CDR3 bases: TGTGCCATCACCTCGGGGGGACAGGAGAATAACTATGGCTACACCTTC.

The table lists this clonotype with a few counts. The chain uses TRBV7-9 and TRBJ2-3; the match to TRBD1 covers 10 bases. With V trimmed by 5 bases and J by 4 bases, 3 bases remained unmatched. The CDR3 totals 14 residues. The V gene's germline CDR1 is SEHNR and CDR2 FQNEAQ (reference sequence). This chain's CDR3 is CASSPGTGADTQYF. DNA of the CDR3: TGTGCCAGCAGCCCCGGGACAGGGGCAGATACGCAGTATTTT.

The chain employs TRBV5-1 and TRBJ2-2; D may be TRBD2 (6 bases). The germline V gene encodes CDR1 SGHRS and CDR2 YFSETQ. This CDR3 has 14 residues. V was trimmed by 7 bases and J by 4 bases, leaving 14 bases between them. The CDR3 is CASASAPVTGELFF. CDR3 bases: TGCGCCAGCGCTAGCGCCCCGGTCACCGGGGAGCTGTTTTTT.

This clonotype has a count of ten or more. The J gene is TRBJ1-1, the V gene TRBV5-5; 8 bases line up with TRBD1. The CDR3 has 13 amino acids. V lost 5 bases, J lost 5 bases, and 5 bases stayed unmatched. From germline, CDR1 is SGHKS and CDR2 YYEKEE (reference sequence). CDR3 sequence reads: CASRPGGGTEAFF. The CDR3 coding sequence is TGTGCCAGCAGACCAGGGGGCGGGACTGAAGCTTTCTTT.

This clonotype was picked up many times. The chain has TRBV5-1 and TRBJ2-1; 8 nucleotides align to TRBD1. This CDR3 is built from 16 residues. Germline loops: CDR1 SGHRS, CDR2 YFSETQ. The V segment lost 4 bases and the J segment 2 bases; nucleotides outside the gene matches: 8. The CDR3 region has the DNA TGCGCCAGCAGCCAGACAGGGGCCGGTGCCTACAATGAGCAGTTCTTC. It is translated as CASSQTGAGAYNEQFF.